This T cell receptor (beta chain) comes out of a study of cytomegalovirus exposure and HLA in healthy donors (dated by TCRdb to about 2017). Study-wide context: An earlier analysis of several hundred of the donors reported under 300 Gb of sequence data and some 110 million unique TCR beta sequences obtained from 180 million or so T cells. An early release that covered about 600 HLA-typed donors contained around 300 gigabases of sequencing data and around 85 million unique TCR sequences. Of the roughly 400 genotyped donors, 65% to 90% were placed in the genetic ancestry cluster associated with self-reported Caucasian donors. The study aimed to test whether cataloging public T cell receptors could reveal signatures of past pathogen exposure. Using immunosequencing, the study profiled T cell repertoires from some 670 subjects and related those repertoires to cytomegalovirus serostatus. In addition to the first cohort of 650 to 800 subjects, a separate validation cohort of 120 different subjects was used. To predict cytomegalovirus infection status, the study combined high-throughput TCR immunosequencing, statistical association of individual TCRs with disease status, and machine learning. In a later analysis, previously published TCR beta repertoires from fewer than 750 donors were re-analyzed and high-resolution HLA genotyping was added so that TCR occurrence patterns could be studied. In the later analysis, no new phenotypic data were used to find candidate immune exposures; instead, reliance was placed on TCR beta sequences and their occurrence across donors. An earlier analysis of approximately 630 of the donors applied high-throughput TCR beta sequencing to assess whether each TCR beta V gene segment acted as functional or pseudogenic. Donor age, sex, ethnicity and CMV serostatus were collected together with the repertoire data. A later genetic analysis took genome-wide SNP genotypes for about three fifths of the roughly 670 donors and used that subset as a discovery cohort. All discovery cohort repertoires had been generated on a single sequencing platform. HLA typing included class I and class II loci at four-digit resolution. The number of typed donors differed by locus: about 620-630 for A, B, C, DRB1 and DQB1; 500 to 550 for DQA1; 600 to 610 for DPA1; and 400 to 480 for DPB1. Because of strong linkage in the cohort, roughly five DR-DQ haplotypes were treated as single units for association and clustering. Among 300 to 500 genotyped donors of the cohort, an average of approximately 200,000 unique TCR beta nucleotide sequences was sequenced per donor, of which about 18% were non-productive.

A remark on this clone: What antigen it recognizes has not been identified. The input lacks base qualities; no much larger clone sits a single base away.

The cohort comprised around 690 healthy bone marrow donors. At the time of sampling, every cohort member was nominally healthy, though immune exposures that went unrecorded were likely present. The donor tested CMV seronegative and was one of the 352 seronegative cohort members. A peripheral blood sample was collected from each donor, and TCR beta sequencing was performed on peripheral blood mononuclear cells. The Qiagen DNeasy Blood Extraction Kit was used to extract genomic DNA from the blood cell samples. Per the germline V gene (reference sequence), SGHKS is the CDR1 and YYEKEE is the CDR2. The CDR3, from cysteine to phenylalanine, totals 16 residues. CDR3 DNA is the only sequence kept; it has 48 bases, read in frame from the first base. V lost 0 bases and J lost 0 bases; the stretch between them is 10 bases long. Libraries were made using the immunoSEQ multiplex PCR assay. The multiplex PCR relied on a mix of 60 forward primers for TCR Vbeta segments and 13 reverse primers for TCR Jbeta segments. The CDR3 region of rearranged TCR beta genes was amplified from genomic DNA by a multiplex PCR assay. On the Illumina HiSeq System, the amplified TCR beta libraries were sequenced as 87-base-pair reads. Under the source paper's analysis protocol: A later analysis tallied tens of millions of unique TCR beta chains across the 640 or so repertoires, and roughly 11 million of those chains were shared by two or more donors. Raw reads were error-corrected and collapsed into unique sequences with a nearest-neighbor algorithm that merged closely related sequences to remove PCR and sequencing errors. V, D and J gene segments were assigned by aligning CDR3 sequences to IMGT reference sequences. For a sequence to be retained, at least a six-nucleotide match to both a V gene segment and a J gene segment was required. Rearrangements were called productive when the CDR3 lacked stop codons and stayed in frame with V and J; all others were non-productive. Following IMGT convention, CDR3 was defined as the stretch from the second conserved V-encoded cysteine to the conserved J-encoded phenylalanine. In an earlier analysis of approximately 590 of the donors, sequences lacking an unambiguous match to a single V gene segment were excluded. An earlier analysis of 450 to 650 of the donors called V segments functional above 56.7% productive rearrangements and segregating when the between-donor standard deviation exceeded 5%. A statistical classification framework was developed to diagnose cytomegalovirus status using the catalog of TCR beta chain sequences. In a later analysis, V and J genes were assigned by comparing TCR nucleotide sequences against IMGT/GENE-DB human TR gene sequences. In a later analysis, CDR3 sequences and most-parsimonious VDJ recombination scenarios were assigned using the TCRdist pipeline. In a later analysis, each TCR beta chain was defined by its CDR3 amino acid sequence together with its V-gene family, and reads without a unique V-gene family were excluded. A later analysis removed 550 to 700 highly shared, low-generation-probability nucleotide sequences to deal with suspected cross-contamination and a sequencing artifact. In a later analysis, a clonal expansion index was calculated for each public chain from normalized within-repertoire ranks of inferred template counts. In a later analysis, generation probabilities were computed using a VDJ recombination model fitted to out-of-frame rearrangements, and the results were checked against IGoR. A later analysis scored TCR-TCR, TCR-HLA and TCR-CMV co-occurrence with hypergeometric tests, applying a repertoire-size bias correction to TCR pairs. To estimate false discovery rates, a later analysis permuted the HLA or CMV assignments 20 times. In a later analysis, co-occurring TCRs were grouped with DBSCAN, and TCRdist sequence similarity was added when clustering was performed within HLA-allele-positive subsets. Co-occurrence clustering excluded repertoires with fewer than 30,000 or more than 120,000 public chains, plus five with anomalous nucleotide sharing. TCRdb provides this immuneACCESS table in a form limited to in-frame rearrangements. Some clones are lacking; in checked studies, under half of them reflect an unresolved V gene, and why the rest are absent is not known. V and J calls and clone size come straight from that table; D and trimming were deduced from the DNA. This sample comprises 100,000 or so clones, around 79% of them detected only once. Of the sample, more than 3% falls within the top ten clones.

Here is what the overall study found, with its caveats: Across donors, most TCR sequences were observed very rarely, whereas some public TCRs were present in many individuals. A further reported finding was that TCR beta sequences accurately predicted the HLA-A and HLA-B alleles for most subjects in the first cohort. Linkage disequilibrium might explain the correlated functional status among segregating V segments, but an unknown experimental factor could not be excluded. An association between a missense DCLRE1C variant and V-gene and J-gene trimming of TCR beta chains was found in a later genetic analysis and replicated in an independent cohort. Assigning TCR associations to individual alleles was difficult when HLA alleles, especially DR and DQ, strongly co-occurred. Compared with the roughly 670-donor mean, donors in an Asian-associated ancestry cluster had fewer N-insertions in productive TCRs, according to a later genetic analysis. In an earlier analysis of some 500 of the donors, most TCR beta V segments appeared in productive rearrangements about 90% or about 30% of the time, broadly matching IMGT annotations. Some IMGT-functional V segments, including TRBV6-2 and TRBV6-3, could not be told apart with the 87-base-pair reads, so those segments were excluded. This cohort had only TCR beta chains sequenced, and the lack of alpha or paired-chain data limited which features could be detected. For the cohort, immune exposure information was limited to CMV serostatus. According to a later analysis, TCR association rates differed among HLA loci, with DRB1 alleles showing the most associated TCRs and HLA-C alleles showing the fewest. A total of fewer than 200 TCR beta chains were listed by the study as associated with cytomegalovirus. Because HLA typing was missing for some donors at each locus, association tests included only the typed subset. In vitro tests confirmed that three of the cytomegalovirus-associated TCR beta chains recognize cytomegalovirus antigens. The classifier was reported to diagnose cytomegalovirus status with high specificity and sensitivity in both the original cohort and the validation cohort. Most CMV-associated TCR beta chains appeared to be HLA-restricted in a later analysis, and the HLA associations seemed to be driven largely by CMV exposure. The earlier analysis of almost 600 of the donors excluded roughly 17 rarely observed V segments, including chromosome 9 orphons, because counts were too low. At a false discovery rate of 0.05, a later analysis linked about 17,000 TCR beta sequences to specific HLA alleles. Sequencing depth was assumed to be roughly uniform across donors in the presence/absence analyses, though that assumption may not hold. In a later analysis, HLA-associated TCR beta chains were found to be more clonally expanded and to have lower generation probabilities than equally common non-associated chains. A later analysis reported that several top co-occurrence clusters appeared linked to parvovirus B19, influenza, CMV and Epstein-Barr virus. The authors suggested that the approach could potentially be extended to other disease states and immunological phenotypes. A cluster of highly shared sequence variants was judged likely to represent a technical artifact of the sequencing pipeline.

This TCR was recovered from a woman aged 40 to 50 in good health and CMV-seronegative. Recombination connected TRBV5-5 to TRBJ1-3; the D gene is unclear. The sample taken for sequencing was PBMCs. The DNA is TGTGCCAGCAGCTTGGAACAGCAAAGCTCTGGAAACACCATATATTTT. Its protein reads: CASSLEQQSSGNTIYF.